This T cell receptor beta chain derives from a study of early T cells in non-severe SARS-CoV-2 infection. Details on this clonotype: Its target is unknown.

Trimming at V came to 5 bases and at J to 5 bases, leaving 6 bases not matched to a gene. This CDR3 has 15 amino acids. Looked up from germline, CDR1 is SQVTM and CDR2 is ANQGSEA. Researchers tagged individual cDNA molecules with unique molecular identifiers. TCRdb used MiXCR to reprocess the 5' RACE reads, holding one entry per CDR3 protein. This table has 70,000 to 75,000 distinct CDR3 sequences, 10% to 15% appearing once. General study findings and limits: Matches to VDJdb favored anti-spike CD8 responses and missed private and CD4 specificities.

The sequenced sample was whole blood. This clonotype originated in an adult who was a healthcare worker with PCR-confirmed SARS-CoV-2 infection or an uninfected control (not recorded which). This chain links TRBV29-1 with TRBJ2-1; 13 bases map to TRBD2. The CDR3 DNA reads as TGCAGCGTTAAAGGACTAGCGGGGGACCACAATGAGCAGTTCTTC. Its protein product is CSVKGLAGDHNEQFF.